This entry lists 13 T cell receptor beta chains sequenced from one sample in a study of CD8 T cells in ankylosing spondylitis. TCRdb called the 5' RACE reads again in MiXCR, with one record for every CDR3 protein. The profile shows under 150,000 distinct CDR3 sequences, about 8% of them singletons. Sequences were obtained from synovial fluid, either unsorted or a sorted T cell fraction (not recorded which). The source is a male donor with ankylosing spondylitis.

By its share, this clonotype is large. V gene TRBV5-6 combines with J gene TRBJ2-3; 8 nucleotides line up with TRBD1. The germline CDR1 and CDR2 sequences are SGHDT and YYEEEE. With 3 bases clipped from V and 4 bases from J, the junction kept 10 bases outside the gene matches. The CDR3 runs to 16 residues. CDR3: CASSSSGTGPPDTQYF. CDR3 DNA sequence: TGTGCCAGCAGCTCCTCCGGGACAGGCCCACCAGATACGCAGTATTTT.

This clonotype has ten or more counts. The chain employs TRBV30 and TRBJ1-2; D gene unclear. The CDR3 covers 13 residues. Germline-derived CDR1 and CDR2 are GTSNPN and SVGIG (reference sequence). The V and J ends lost 0 bases and 4 bases respectively, with 9 bases between them. In nucleotides, the CDR3 is TGTGCCTGGAGTGTACAAAGGGTCTATGGCTACACCTTC. Translated, it gives CAWSVQRVYGYTF.

This clonotype was observed a few times. This chain joins TRBV29-1 and TRBJ2-7; 11 bases align to TRBD2. With V trimmed by 0 bases and J by 3 bases, 10 bases remained unmatched. The CDR3 totals 17 residues. The V gene's germline CDR1 is SQVTM and CDR2 ANQGSEA. Here the CDR3 reads CSVEEASGGPFLYEQYF. CDR3 in DNA: TGCAGCGTTGAAGAGGCTAGCGGGGGGCCGTTTCTCTACGAGCAGTACTTC.

This clonotype was seen at least ten times. The chain combines TRBV11-2 with TRBJ1-1; 7 positions match TRBD1. The CDR3 is made up of 15 amino acids. J gave up 11 bases and V 5 bases, and 17 bases lay outside the gene matches. Germline values: CDR1 SGHAT, CDR2 FQNNGV. The CDR3 reads CASSLYPTGMSEAFF. CDR3 DNA: TGTGCCAGCAGCCTATATCCGACAGGGATGAGTGAGGCTTTCTTT.

This clonotype has a handful of counts. CDR3 loop: CASSDSPGQMGFNTEAFF. The CDR3 bases are TGTGCCAGCAGTGATAGCCCGGGACAAATGGGGTTTAACACTGAAGCTTTCTTT. The chain has TRBV2 and TRBJ1-1, with D maybe TRBD1 (6 bases). Trimming shortened V by 3 bases and J by 2 bases, and 22 bases separated the two germline ends. The CDR3 is 18 residues long. CDR1 and CDR2 (germline): SNHLY, FYNNEI. Looking up the rest from reference TRBV2 and TRBJ1-1 gives the full variable domain: EPEVTQTPSHQVTQMGQEVILRCVPISNHLYFYWYRQILGQKVEFLVSFYNNEISEKSEIFDDQFSVERPDGSNFTLKIRSTKLEDSAMYFCASSDSPGQMGFNTEAFFGQGTRLTVV.

The sample holds a few counts of this clonotype. V gene TRBV4-3 combines with J gene TRBJ1-2; D is unclear. This CDR3 spans 17 amino acids. Germline values: CDR1 LGHNA, CDR2 YSLEER. V gave up 0 bases and J gave up 4 bases, with 18 bases separating them. The CDR3 nucleotides read TGCGCCAGCAGCCAAGAAAGGCCAGTTATACGGGCCTATGGCTACACCTTC. Residues: CASSQERPVIRAYGYTF.

The gene calls are TRBV5-1 and TRBJ1-3; D is uncertain. The CDR3 length is 15 residues. CDR1 and CDR2 (germline): SGHRS, YFSETQ. V lost 1 base, J lost 0 bases, and 8 bases lay in between. For the CDR3, the DNA is TGCGCCAGCAGCTTGTCACACAGCTCTGGAAACACCATATATTTT. Its translation is CASSLSHSSGNTIYF.

This clonotype was detected only a few times. V gene TRBV2 combines with J gene TRBJ1-2; D unresolved. Trimming took off 6 bases at V and 8 bases at J, with 10 bases between the two ends. In germline, CDR1 is SNHLY, CDR2 FYNNEI. The CDR3 is 11 residues long. Here the CDR3 DNA reads TGTGCCAGCAGGTCCGGGAAGGGCTACACCTTC. This encodes CASRSGKGYTF.

This clonotype was found a few times. The chain combines TRBV4-3 with TRBJ2-2, with D maybe TRBD1 (6 bases). The CDR3 spans 16 residues. Germline V lookup: CDR1 LGHNA, CDR2 YSLEER. The germline V and J ends were trimmed by 0 bases and 6 bases, with 14 bases remaining between them. The CDR3, as DNA: TGCGCCAGCAGCCAAGAGGCGCAGGGGTTGGCCGGGGAGCTGTTTTTT. Amino acids: CASSQEAQGLAGELFF.

This clonotype has at least ten counts. V is TRBV7-9 and J is TRBJ1-1; D might be TRBD1 (6 bases). The germline CDR1 and CDR2 sequences are SEHNR and FQNEAQ (reference sequence). The CDR3 has 15 amino acids. V was trimmed by 4 bases and J by 4 bases, leaving 16 bases between them. The CDR3 here is CASSSLTGYATEAFF. The CDR3 DNA is TGTGCCAGCAGCTCGTTGACAGGCTACGCCACTGAAGCTTTCTTT.

The rearrangement uses TRBV2 and TRBJ1-4, with 10 nucleotides matching TRBD1. Germline V gene data show CDR1 as SNHLY and CDR2 as FYNNEI. There are 13 residues in the CDR3. J lost 8 bases, V lost 8 bases, and 5 bases had no gene match. The CDR3 DNA follows: TGTGCCAGCGGGGGACAGGGGAGAGAAAAACTGTTTTTT. The encoded protein is CASGGQGREKLFF. Full variable domain (rest looked up from reference TRBV2 and TRBJ1-4): EPEVTQTPSHQVTQMGQEVILRCVPISNHLYFYWYRQILGQKVEFLVSFYNNEISEKSEIFDDQFSVERPDGSNFTLKIRSTKLEDSAMYFCASGGQGREKLFFGSGTQLSVL.

The chain recombines TRBV11-2 with TRBJ2-3; TRBD2 matches at 9 bases. Germline V lookup: CDR1 SGHAT, CDR2 FQNNGV. The length of the CDR3 is 17 residues. Losses at the gene ends were 0 bases for V and 5 bases for J; bases not matched to a gene: 9. CDR3 residues: CASSLELAGGPGDTQYF. CDR3 DNA: TGTGCCAGCAGCTTAGAGTTGGCGGGGGGGCCCGGAGATACGCAGTATTTT.

The rearrangement links TRBV7-2 to TRBJ2-4, with 7 bases that match TRBD1. The J segment lost 1 base and the V segment lost 5 bases, leaving 11 bases of the junction unmatched. The length of the CDR3 is 17 residues. The germline CDR1 and CDR2 sequences are SGHTA and FQGNSA. The CDR3 sequence: CASSPRGTGVAKNIQYF. The CDR3 nucleotides are TGTGCCAGCAGCCCTAGAGGAACAGGGGTCGCCAAAAACATTCAGTACTTC. The whole variable domain, remainder taken from reference TRBV7-2 and TRBJ2-4, is GAGVSQSPSNKVTEKGKDVELRCDPISGHTALYWYRQSLGQGLEFLIYFQGNSAPDKSGLPSDRFSAERTGGSVSTLTIQRTQQEDSAVYLCASSPRGTGVAKNIQYFGAGTRLSVL.